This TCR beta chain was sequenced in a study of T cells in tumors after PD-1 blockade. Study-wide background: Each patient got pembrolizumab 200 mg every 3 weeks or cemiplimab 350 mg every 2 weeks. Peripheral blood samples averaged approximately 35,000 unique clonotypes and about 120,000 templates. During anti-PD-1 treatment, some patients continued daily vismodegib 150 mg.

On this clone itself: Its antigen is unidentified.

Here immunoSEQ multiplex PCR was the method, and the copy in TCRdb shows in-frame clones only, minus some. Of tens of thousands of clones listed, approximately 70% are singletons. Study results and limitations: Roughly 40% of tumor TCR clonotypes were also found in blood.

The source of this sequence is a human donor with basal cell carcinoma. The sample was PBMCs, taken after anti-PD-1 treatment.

The CDR3 region has the DNA TGCGCCAGCAGCTTGGCGGGCCAGCGCGATGAGCAGTTCTTC. Translated, it gives CASSLAGQRDEQFF. The gene calls are TRBV5-1 and TRBJ2-1; the D is unclear. CDR3 length: 14 amino acids. Between the trimmed V and J ends, which lost 0 bases and 8 bases, there was a span of 12 bases. Germline CDR1 and CDR2: SGHRS and YFSETQ.